Listed below are T cell receptor beta chains from one sample, sequenced in a study of blood T cells in healthy people across ages. Via MiXCR, TCRdb re-called the 5' RACE reads, giving one row per CDR3 protein. Among 600,000 to 850,000 distinct CDR3 sequences listed, roughly 25% were seen once. The same data also contributed to another study, on T cells of mothers and their children.

Sequencing input: blood. The receptors shown here come from a boy between 10 and 17 years old in good health. The CDR3 runs from the conserved cysteine through the conserved F or W. A D gene is named only where the DNA matches it firmly. Size tells how often a clone was seen (once, few, many) or the class of an expanded clone, and some rows leave it out.

TRBV5-1,few,.,TRBJ2-5,CASSRPEGVETQYF,TGCGCCAGCAGCCGGCCCGAGGGAGTGGAGACCCAATACTTC
TRBV20-1,.,TRBD2,TRBJ2-3,CSAPRTSGVDTQYF,TGCAGTGCTCCCCGGACTAGCGGGGTAGATACGCAGTATTTT
TRBV3-1,.,TRBD2,TRBJ2-7,CASSQGGSGSGNEQYF,TGTGCCAGCAGCCAAGGTGGTAGCGGGAGCGGAAACGAGCAGTACTTC
TRBV28,few,.,TRBJ2-7,CASSKSNRKSYEQYF,TGTGCCAGCAGTAAGTCGAACAGGAAATCCTACGAGCAGTACTTC
TRBV4-1,few,.,TRBJ2-7,CASSLFTGSYEQYF,TGCGCCAGCAGCCTTTTTACAGGGTCCTACGAGCAGTACTTC
TRBV5-1,.,.,TRBJ2-1,CASSSGDDSYNEQFF,TGCGCCAGCAGTTCAGGGGACGACTCCTACAATGAGCAGTTCTTC
TRBV29-1,few,.,TRBJ2-5,CSVWGSLGTQYF,TGCAGCGTTTGGGGATCTTTGGGGACCCAGTACTTC
TRBV7-6,few,.,TRBJ2-3,CASSVQNTDTQYF,TGTGCCAGCAGCGTTCAAAACACGGATACGCAGTATTTT
TRBV29-1,.,.,TRBJ1-5,CSVHTGSSNQPQHF,TGCAGCGTCCATACGGGGTCCAGCAATCAGCCCCAGCATTTT
TRBV20-1,.,.,TRBJ1-1,CSARDRMGRTEAFF,TGCAGTGCTAGAGATCGAATGGGGCGAACTGAAGCTTTCTTT
TRBV10-1,few,.,TRBJ2-3,CASSESIALTQYF,TGCGCCAGCAGTGAGTCGATAGCCCTTACGCAGTATTTT
TRBV11-1,.,.,TRBJ1-1,CASSSTGGFTEAFF,TGTGCCAGCAGCTCTACCGGAGGCTTCACTGAAGCTTTCTTT
TRBV5-1,.,TRBD1,TRBJ1-6,CASSLEQGASPLHF,TGCGCCAGCAGCTTGGAACAGGGGGCTTCACCCCTCCACTTT
TRBV20-1,.,.,TRBJ1-4,CSAADSSTNEKLFF,TGCAGTGCTGCCGACAGTTCAACTAATGAAAAACTGTTTTTT
TRBV6-1,few,.,TRBJ1-1,CASSDLPGVAGFEAFF,TGTGCCAGCAGTGACTTACCGGGAGTCGCTGGGTTTGAAGCTTTCTTT
TRBV7-3,.,.,TRBJ2-1,CASSLNGRRGGEQFF,TGTGCCAGCAGCTTAAACGGAAGGCGAGGAGGTGAGCAGTTCTTC
TRBV4-1,few,.,TRBJ1-4,CASSIIPSNEKLFF,TGCGCCAGCAGCATAATCCCCTCGAATGAAAAACTGTTTTTT
TRBV14,few,.,TRBJ1-4,CASSQGAKLFF,TGTGCCAGCAGCCAGGGAGCAAAACTGTTTTTT
TRBV11-2,.,TRBD1,TRBJ2-1,CASSLEWADRDIENEQFF,TGTGCCAGCAGCTTAGAATGGGCTGACAGGGATATCGAGAATGAGCAGTTCTTC
TRBV7-3,.,TRBD2,TRBJ2-1,CASSSDGTSGSYNEQFF,TGTGCCAGCAGCTCGGACGGGACTAGCGGGTCTTACAATGAGCAGTTCTTC
TRBV7-2,.,TRBD2,TRBJ2-7,CASSPTSGWTQQYF,TGTGCCAGCAGCCCGACTAGCGGGTGGACCCAGCAGTACTTC
TRBV4-1,.,TRBD1,TRBJ2-1,CASNSGQGANEQFF,TGCGCCAGCAATTCGGGACAGGGGGCAAATGAGCAGTTCTTC
TRBV5-1,.,.,TRBJ2-5,CASRGDNAETQYF,TGCGCCAGCAGGGGGGATAATGCGGAGACCCAGTACTTC
TRBV5-1,.,.,TRBJ2-6,CASSLVPSSGANVLTF,TGCGCCAGCAGCTTGGTCCCGAGTTCTGGGGCCAACGTCCTGACTTTC
TRBV20-1,.,.,TRBJ2-5,CSALDTIKETQYF,TGCAGTGCTTTGGACACTATTAAAGAGACCCAGTACTTC
TRBV29-1,.,.,TRBJ2-1,CSVNLASEAYNEQFF,TGCAGCGTTAATTTGGCGTCCGAGGCCTACAATGAGCAGTTCTTC
TRBV6-1,.,.,TRBJ1-1,CASNGDTEAFF,TGTGCCAGCAACGGGGACACTGAAGCTTTCTTT
TRBV7-2,few,TRBD2,TRBJ2-7,CASSLGLAGADEQYF,TGTGCCAGCAGCTTAGGGCTAGCGGGAGCTGACGAGCAGTACTTC
TRBV6-1,few,.,TRBJ2-7,CASSIRGTQYF,TGTGCCAGCAGCATCAGGGGAACGCAGTACTTC
TRBV7-8,few,.,TRBJ1-1,CASSLQEEAFF,TGTGCCAGCAGCTTACAGGAGGAAGCTTTCTTT
TRBV4-1,few,TRBD2,TRBJ2-4,CASSLSGGLAKNIQYF,TGCGCCAGCAGCCTTAGCGGGGGGCTAGCCAAAAACATTCAGTACTTC
TRBV7-9,few,.,TRBJ1-4,CASSLVLGEKLFF,TGTGCCAGCAGCTTAGTATTGGGGGAAAAACTGTTTTTT
TRBV20-1,few,TRBD2,TRBJ2-5,CSARTSGRAGETQYF,TGCAGTGCACGGACTAGCGGGAGGGCCGGCGAGACCCAGTACTTC
TRBV3-1,.,.,TRBJ2-5,CASSPGLSRAQYF,TGTGCCAGCAGCCCCGGACTCTCCCGGGCCCAGTACTTC
TRBV29-1,.,TRBD1,TRBJ1-1,CSVEGWVQGGYTEAFF,TGCAGCGTTGAAGGATGGGTGCAGGGGGGGTACACTGAAGCTTTCTTT
TRBV4-2,.,.,TRBJ1-5,CASSQVVGGQPQHF,TGTGCCAGCAGCCAGGTTGTGGGAGGTCAGCCCCAGCATTTT
TRBV28,few,.,TRBJ2-7,CASSALSREQYF,TGTGCCAGCAGTGCCTTGTCCCGGGAGCAGTACTTC
TRBV13,few,TRBD2,TRBJ2-3,CASSHGTSGASTDTQYF,TGTGCCAGCAGCCATGGAACTAGCGGCGCTAGCACAGATACGCAGTATTTT
TRBV27,.,.,TRBJ1-3,CASSLSRAGNTIYF,TGTGCCAGCAGTTTGAGCAGGGCTGGAAACACCATATATTTT
TRBV4-3,few,.,TRBJ2-2,CASSHPGHNAGELFF,TGCGCCAGCAGCCACCCGGGACATAACGCCGGGGAGCTGTTTTTT
TRBV7-9,.,.,TRBJ2-7,CASSLIFPGRLSYEQYF,TGTGCCAGCAGCTTAATCTTTCCCGGGAGACTTTCCTACGAGCAGTACTTC
TRBV7-9,.,.,TRBJ2-5,CASTWGPGRAETQYF,TGTGCCAGCACCTGGGGGCCAGGACGGGCAGAGACCCAGTACTTC
TRBV20-1,.,TRBD2,TRBJ2-1,CSARPGLAFEQFF,TGCAGTGCTAGACCGGGACTAGCGTTTGAGCAGTTCTTC
TRBV3-1,few,.,TRBJ2-3,CASSRRDGGKAQYF,TGTGCCAGCAGCCGTCGGGACGGCGGGAAGGCGCAGTATTTT
TRBV11-2,few,TRBD1,TRBJ1-6,CASSPTDRGSSSPLHF,TGTGCCAGCAGCCCGACGGACAGGGGGTCTAGTTCACCCCTCCACTTT
TRBV20-1,few,.,TRBJ2-5,CSARRLGMETQYF,TGCAGTGCTAGACGCCTGGGCATGGAGACCCAGTACTTC
TRBV3-1,.,.,TRBJ1-1,CASSQESGFSNTEAFF,TGTGCCAGCAGCCAAGAGAGCGGGTTTTCGAACACTGAAGCTTTCTTT
TRBV13,.,TRBD2,TRBJ2-1,CASSPLAGGVDEQFF,TGTGCCAGCAGCCCTCTAGCGGGGGGTGTGGATGAGCAGTTCTTC
TRBV3-1,.,TRBD1,TRBJ2-7,CASSHAYPGQGNYEQYF,TGTGCCAGCAGCCACGCATACCCGGGACAGGGGAACTACGAGCAGTACTTC
TRBV29-1,.,.,TRBJ1-2,CSVAGSYGYTF,TGCAGCGTAGCGGGGAGCTATGGCTACACCTTC
TRBV18,.,.,TRBJ1-4,CASSPREAASEKLFF,TGTGCCAGCTCACCAAGGGAGGCCGCTAGTGAAAAACTGTTTTTT
TRBV29-1,.,TRBD1,TRBJ2-1,CSVEGQGSYNEQLF,TGCAGCGTTGAGGGACAGGGATCTTACAATGAGCAGCTCTTC
TRBV29-1,.,.,TRBJ2-4,CSVENGSANIQYF,TGCAGCGTTGAGAACGGATCGGCAAACATTCAGTACTTC
TRBV20-1,few,.,TRBJ2-3,CSATGNRDGRTDTQYF,TGCAGTGCTACTGGAAACAGGGACGGCCGCACAGATACGCAGTATTTT